This T cell receptor (beta chain) comes out of a study of blood T cell repertoires in COVID-19. The wider study: Both acute and convalescent COVID-19 samples were obtained from the United States, Italy and Spain.

Germline CDR1 and CDR2: SGHAT and FQNNGV. V dropped 5 bases and J dropped 0 bases, with 14 bases sitting between them. The CDR3 is 16 amino acids. Adults between about 18 and 95 years of age took part from about two dozen US areas. Cohort placement rested on clinical history that participants reported themselves. Recovered Cohort 3 donors showed two negative PCRs, clearance, or symptom resolution. Using immunoSEQ multiplex PCR, the repertoire was profiled, and TCRdb retains in-frame clones only, with some absent. Here the sample spans 300,000 or so clones, roughly 85% being singletons. The sequence came from a woman in her twenties or thirties who had recovered from COVID-19. Specimen: PBMCs or T cells enriched from blood (not recorded which). The rearrangement links TRBV11-2 to TRBJ1-3; D might be TRBD1 (5 bases). The CDR3 is CASSRAGPSSGNTIYF. CDR3 nucleotides: TGTGCCAGCAGCCGAGCAGGGCCCTCCTCTGGAAACACCATATATTTT.